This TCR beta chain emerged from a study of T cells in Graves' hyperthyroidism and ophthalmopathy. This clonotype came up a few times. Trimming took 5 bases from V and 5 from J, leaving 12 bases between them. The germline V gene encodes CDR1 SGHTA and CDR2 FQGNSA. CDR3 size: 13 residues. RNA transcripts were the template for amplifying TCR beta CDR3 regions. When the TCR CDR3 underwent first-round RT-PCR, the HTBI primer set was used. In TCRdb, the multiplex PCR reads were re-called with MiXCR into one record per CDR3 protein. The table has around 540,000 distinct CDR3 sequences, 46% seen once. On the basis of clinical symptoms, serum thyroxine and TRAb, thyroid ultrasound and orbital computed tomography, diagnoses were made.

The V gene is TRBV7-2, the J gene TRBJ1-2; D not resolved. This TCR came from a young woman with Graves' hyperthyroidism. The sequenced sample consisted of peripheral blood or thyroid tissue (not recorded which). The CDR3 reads CASSPMTRYGYTF. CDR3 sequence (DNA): TGTGCCAGCAGCCCCATGACTCGGTATGGCTACACCTTC.